This is a list of T cell receptor beta chains from one sample in a study of shared clonotypes between healthy human individuals. The repertoire was sequenced with immunoSEQ multiplex PCR; TCRdb's copy has only in-frame clones and lacks some. The repertoire has 150,000 to 200,000 clones, roughly 70% of them found once; the top ten carry less than 11%. What was sequenced was memory CD4+ T cells sorted from blood. The receptors derive from a man aged 25 to 40 in good health. CDR3s include the opening cysteine and the closing phenylalanine or tryptophan. The order of the fields is V gene, clone size, D gene, J gene, CDR3 protein, CDR3 DNA. The D gene is left open where the match is weak. Clone size is given for some rows only: seen once, a few or many times, or a class if the clone is expanded.

TRBV7-2	NA	NA	TRBJ2-3	CASSFEERRTDTQYF	TGTGCCAGCAGCTTTGAAGAGAGGAGGACAGATACGCAGTATTTT
TRBV11-2	NA	NA	TRBJ1-2	CASSLESGQINGYTF	TGTGCCAGCAGCTTAGAATCGGGACAAATCAATGGCTACACCTTC
TRBV5-6	NA	TRBD2	TRBJ2-7	CASSLKGTSGDFTYEQYF	TGTGCCAGCAGCTTGAAAGGGACTAGCGGGGACTTTACCTACGAGCAGTACTTC
TRBV7-2	NA	TRBD1	TRBJ1-2	CASSLQGAQGYTF	TGTGCCAGCAGCTTACAGGGGGCTCAGGGCTACACCTTC
TRBV28	NA	NA	TRBJ2-2	CASSFVGELFF	TGTGCCAGCAGTTTTGTGGGGGAGCTGTTTTTT
TRBV7-2	NA	TRBD2	TRBJ2-7	CASSEAGTSPYEQYF	TGTGCCAGCAGTGAGGCCGGGACTAGTCCCTACGAGCAGTACTTC
TRBV4-2	NA	NA	TRBJ2-5	CASSQSLGEETQYF	TGTGCCAGCAGCCAGTCCCTCGGAGAAGAGACCCAGTACTTC
TRBV6-4	few	TRBD2	TRBJ2-4	CASSRREGDIQYF	TGTGCCAGCAGTAGACGGGAGGGGGACATTCAGTACTTC
TRBV2	few	TRBD2	TRBJ2-1	CASSTRLAEHNEQFF	TGTGCCAGCAGTACCCGACTAGCGGAGCACAATGAGCAGTTCTTC
TRBV5-4	NA	NA	TRBJ2-1	CASSLGLANNEQFF	TGTGCCAGCAGCTTGGGGCTAGCGAACAATGAGCAGTTCTTC
TRBV2	NA	NA	TRBJ1-1	CASSVARNTEAFF	TGTGCCAGCAGTGTGGCCCGGAACACTGAAGCTTTCTTT
TRBV5-1	NA	NA	TRBJ2-1	CASSPRRLDSGLLYNEQFF	TGCGCCAGCAGCCCACGGCGTCTGGACTCAGGGTTGCTATACAATGAGCAGTTCTTC
TRBV5-1	NA	TRBD2	TRBJ2-3	CASSPTSGGGTDTQYF	TGCGCCAGCAGCCCCACATCCGGGGGGGGCACAGATACGCAGTATTTT
TRBV13	NA	TRBD1	TRBJ2-5	CASSLASGGQETQYF	TGTGCCAGCAGCTTAGCCTCAGGGGGCCAAGAGACCCAGTACTTC
TRBV5-1	NA	NA	TRBJ2-3	CASSSSIKGEATDTQYF	TGCGCCAGCAGCTCTAGTATCAAAGGGGAGGCGACAGATACGCAGTATTTT
TRBV7-9	once	NA	TRBJ2-1	CASSLALQGLNEQFF	TGTGCCAGCAGCTTAGCGCTTCAGGGGCTCAATGAGCAGTTCTTC
TRBV19	NA	NA	TRBJ1-2	CASSIARPNYGYTF	TGTGCCAGTAGTATCGCGCGGCCGAACTATGGCTACACCTTC
TRBV11-2	few	NA	TRBJ2-2	CASSLTDTGELFF	TGTGCCAGCAGCTTGACAGACACCGGGGAGCTGTTTTTT
TRBV25-1	NA	NA	TRBJ1-1	CASSDMVSTEAFF	TGTGCCAGCAGTGATATGGTTTCCACTGAAGCTTTCTTT
TRBV14	NA	NA	TRBJ2-4	CASSQGPKNIQYF	TGTGCCAGCAGCCAAGGACCCAAAAACATTCAGTACTTC